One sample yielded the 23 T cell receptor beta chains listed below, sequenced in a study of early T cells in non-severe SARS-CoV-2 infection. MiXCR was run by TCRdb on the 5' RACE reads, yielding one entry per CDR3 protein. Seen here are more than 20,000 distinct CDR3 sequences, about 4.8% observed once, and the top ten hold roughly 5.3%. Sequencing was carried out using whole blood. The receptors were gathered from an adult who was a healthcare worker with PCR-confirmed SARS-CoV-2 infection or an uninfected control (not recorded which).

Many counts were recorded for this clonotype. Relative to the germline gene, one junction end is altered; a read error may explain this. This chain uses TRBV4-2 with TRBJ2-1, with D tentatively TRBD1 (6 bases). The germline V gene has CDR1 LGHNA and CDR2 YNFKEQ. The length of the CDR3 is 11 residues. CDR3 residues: CASSQGQEQFF. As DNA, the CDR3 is TGCGCCAGCAGCCAAGGACAGGAGCAGTTCTTC.

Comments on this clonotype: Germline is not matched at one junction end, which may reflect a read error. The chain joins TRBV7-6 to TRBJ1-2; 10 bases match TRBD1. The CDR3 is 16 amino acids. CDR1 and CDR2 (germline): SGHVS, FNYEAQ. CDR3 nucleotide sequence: TGTGCCATCAGCCCCGGACAGGGGGAACTATACTATGGCTACACCTTC. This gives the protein CAISPGQGELYYGYTF.

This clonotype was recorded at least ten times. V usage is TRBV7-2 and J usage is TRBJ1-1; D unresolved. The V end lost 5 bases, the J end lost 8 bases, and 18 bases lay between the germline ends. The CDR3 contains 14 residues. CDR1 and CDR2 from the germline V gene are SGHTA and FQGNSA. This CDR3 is CASSGAIGSIEAFF. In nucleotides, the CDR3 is TGTGCCAGCAGCGGAGCTATAGGGAGTATAGAAGCTTTCTTT.

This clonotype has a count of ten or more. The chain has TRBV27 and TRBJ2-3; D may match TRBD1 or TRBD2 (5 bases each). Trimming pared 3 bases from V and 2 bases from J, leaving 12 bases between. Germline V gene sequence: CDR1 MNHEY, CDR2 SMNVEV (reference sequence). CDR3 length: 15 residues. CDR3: CASSFEGRPTDTQYF. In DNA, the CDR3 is TGTGCCAGCAGTTTCGAGGGACGTCCCACAGATACGCAGTATTTT.

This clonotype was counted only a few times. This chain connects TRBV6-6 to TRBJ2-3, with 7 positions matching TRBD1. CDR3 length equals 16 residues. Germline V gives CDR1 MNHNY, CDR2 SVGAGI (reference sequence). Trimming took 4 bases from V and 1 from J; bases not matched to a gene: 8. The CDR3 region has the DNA TGTGCCAGCAGTTCCGAGACAGGGTTCGGCACAGATACGCAGTATTTT. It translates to CASSSETGFGTDTQYF.

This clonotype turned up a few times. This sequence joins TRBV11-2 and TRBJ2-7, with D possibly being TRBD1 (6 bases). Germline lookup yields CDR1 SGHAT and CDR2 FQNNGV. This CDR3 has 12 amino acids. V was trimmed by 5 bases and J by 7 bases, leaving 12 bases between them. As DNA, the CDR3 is TGTGCCAGCAGCCCCGACAGGAGAGAGCAGTACTTC. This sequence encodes CASSPDRREQYF.

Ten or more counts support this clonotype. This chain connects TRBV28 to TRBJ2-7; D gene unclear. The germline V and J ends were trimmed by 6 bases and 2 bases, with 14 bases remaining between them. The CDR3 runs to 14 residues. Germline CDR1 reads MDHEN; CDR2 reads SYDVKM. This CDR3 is CASRPHSSPYEQYF. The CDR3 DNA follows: TGTGCCAGCAGGCCTCACAGTTCCCCCTACGAGCAGTACTTC.

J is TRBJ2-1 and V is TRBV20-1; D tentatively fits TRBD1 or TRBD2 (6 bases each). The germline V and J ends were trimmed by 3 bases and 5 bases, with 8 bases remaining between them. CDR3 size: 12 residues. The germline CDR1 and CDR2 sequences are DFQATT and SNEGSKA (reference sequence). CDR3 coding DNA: TGCAGTGCTAGCGGGGGCCACAATGAGCAGTTCTTC. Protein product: CSASGGHNEQFF.

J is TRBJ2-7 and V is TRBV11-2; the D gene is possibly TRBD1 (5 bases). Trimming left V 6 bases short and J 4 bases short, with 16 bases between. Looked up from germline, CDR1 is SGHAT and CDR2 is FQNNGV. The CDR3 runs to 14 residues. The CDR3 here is CASRPPGSSYEQYF. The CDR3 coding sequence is TGTGCCAGCAGACCCCCAGGGTCCAGTTACGAGCAGTACTTC.

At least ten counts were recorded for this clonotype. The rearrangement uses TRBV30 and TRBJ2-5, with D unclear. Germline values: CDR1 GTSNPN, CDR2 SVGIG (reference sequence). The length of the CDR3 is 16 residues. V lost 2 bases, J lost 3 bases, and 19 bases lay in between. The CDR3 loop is CAWSSTLTPMEETQYF. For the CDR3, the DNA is TGTGCCTGGAGTTCGACCCTGACACCCATGGAAGAGACCCAGTACTTC. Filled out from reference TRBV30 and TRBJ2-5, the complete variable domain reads SQTIHQWPATLVQPVGSPLSLECTVEGTSNPNLYWYRQAAGRGLQLLFYSVGIGQISSEVPQNLSASRPQDRQFILSSKKLLLSDSGFYLCAWSSTLTPMEETQYFGPGTRLLVL.

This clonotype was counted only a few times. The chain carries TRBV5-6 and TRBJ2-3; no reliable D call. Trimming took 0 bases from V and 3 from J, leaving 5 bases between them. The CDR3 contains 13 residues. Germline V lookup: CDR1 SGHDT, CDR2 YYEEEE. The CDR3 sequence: CASSLDLTDTQYF. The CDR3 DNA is TGTGCCAGCAGCTTGGACCTTACAGATACGCAGTATTTT.

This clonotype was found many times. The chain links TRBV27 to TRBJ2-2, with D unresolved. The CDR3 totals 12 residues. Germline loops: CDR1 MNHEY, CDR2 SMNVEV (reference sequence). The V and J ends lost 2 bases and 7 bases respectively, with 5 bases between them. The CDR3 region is CASSLQRGELFF. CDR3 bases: TGTGCCAGCAGTTTACAACGCGGGGAGCTGTTTTTT.

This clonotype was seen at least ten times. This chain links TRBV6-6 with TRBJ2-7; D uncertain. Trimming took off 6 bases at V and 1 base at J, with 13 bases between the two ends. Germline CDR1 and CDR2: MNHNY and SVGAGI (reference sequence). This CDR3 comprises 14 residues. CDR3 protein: CASRWGPNSYEQYF. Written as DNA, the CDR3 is TGTGCCAGCAGATGGGGTCCTAATTCCTACGAGCAGTACTTC.

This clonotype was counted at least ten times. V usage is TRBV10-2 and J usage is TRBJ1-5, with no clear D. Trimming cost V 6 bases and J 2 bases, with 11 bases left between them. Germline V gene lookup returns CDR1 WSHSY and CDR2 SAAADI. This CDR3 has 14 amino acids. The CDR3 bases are TGCGCCAGCAGAGAGATAGGCGGCAATCAGCCCCAGCATTTT. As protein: CASREIGGNQPQHF.

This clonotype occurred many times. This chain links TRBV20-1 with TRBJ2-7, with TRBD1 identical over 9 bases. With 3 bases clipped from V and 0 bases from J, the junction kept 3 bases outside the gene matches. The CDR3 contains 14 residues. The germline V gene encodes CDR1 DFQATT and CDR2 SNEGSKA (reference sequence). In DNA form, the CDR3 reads TGCAGTGCTAGCAGACAGGGGGTCTCCTACGAGCAGTACTTC. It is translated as CSASRQGVSYEQYF.

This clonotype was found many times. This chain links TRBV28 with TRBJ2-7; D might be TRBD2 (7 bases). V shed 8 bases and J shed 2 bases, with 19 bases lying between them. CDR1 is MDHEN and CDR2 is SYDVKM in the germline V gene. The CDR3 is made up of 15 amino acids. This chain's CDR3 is CASAGGATGTYEQYF. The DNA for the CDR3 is TGTGCCAGCGCTGGGGGGGCAACTGGCACCTACGAGCAGTACTTC.

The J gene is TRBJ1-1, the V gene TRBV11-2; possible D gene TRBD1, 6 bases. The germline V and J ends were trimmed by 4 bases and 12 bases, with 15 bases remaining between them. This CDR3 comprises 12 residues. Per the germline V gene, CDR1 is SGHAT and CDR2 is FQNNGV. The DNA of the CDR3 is TGTGCCAGCAGCTCCCGGACAGATCAAACTTTCTTT. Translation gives CASSSRTDQTFF.

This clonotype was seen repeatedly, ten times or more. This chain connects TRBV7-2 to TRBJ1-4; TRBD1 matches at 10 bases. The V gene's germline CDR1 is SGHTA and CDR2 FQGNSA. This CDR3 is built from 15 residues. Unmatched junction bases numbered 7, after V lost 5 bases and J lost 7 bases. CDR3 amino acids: CASSTRQGAGEKLFF. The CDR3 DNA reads TGTGCCAGCAGCACTAGACAGGGGGCAGGTGAAAAACTGTTTTTT.

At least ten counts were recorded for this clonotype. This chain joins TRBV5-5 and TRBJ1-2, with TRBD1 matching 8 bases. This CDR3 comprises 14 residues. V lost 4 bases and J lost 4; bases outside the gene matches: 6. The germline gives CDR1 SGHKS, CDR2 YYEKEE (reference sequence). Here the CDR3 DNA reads TGTGCCAGCAGCACCGTGACAGGGGTCTATGGCTACACCTTC. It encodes CASSTVTGVYGYTF.

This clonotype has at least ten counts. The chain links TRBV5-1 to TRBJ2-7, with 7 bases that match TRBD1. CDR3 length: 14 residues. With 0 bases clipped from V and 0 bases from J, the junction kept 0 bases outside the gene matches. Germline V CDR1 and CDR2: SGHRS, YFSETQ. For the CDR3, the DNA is TGCGCCAGCAGCTTGGGGGACAGCTCCTACGAGCAGTACTTC. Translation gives CASSLGDSSYEQYF.

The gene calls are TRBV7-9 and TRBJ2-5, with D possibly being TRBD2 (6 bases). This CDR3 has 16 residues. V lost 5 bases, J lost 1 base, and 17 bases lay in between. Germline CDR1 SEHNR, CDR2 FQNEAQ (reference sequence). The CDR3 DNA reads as TGTGCCAGCAGCCGCGGGGTAGCGGCGCTCCAAGAGACCCAGTACTTC. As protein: CASSRGVAALQETQYF.

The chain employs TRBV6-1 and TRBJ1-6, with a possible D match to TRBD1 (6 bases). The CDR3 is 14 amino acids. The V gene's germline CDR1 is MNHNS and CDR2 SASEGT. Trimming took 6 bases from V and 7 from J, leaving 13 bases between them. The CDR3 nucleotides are TGTGCCAGCAGCGCACAAACAGGGAATTCACCCCTCCACTTT. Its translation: CASSAQTGNSPLHF.

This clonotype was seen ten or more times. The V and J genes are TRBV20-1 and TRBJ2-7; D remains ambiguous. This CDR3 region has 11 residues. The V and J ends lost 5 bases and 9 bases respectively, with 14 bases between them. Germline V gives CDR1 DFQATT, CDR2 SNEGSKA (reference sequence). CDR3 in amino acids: CSALPLGWQYF. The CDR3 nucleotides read TGCAGTGCTCTACCCCTCGGTTGGCAGTACTTC.